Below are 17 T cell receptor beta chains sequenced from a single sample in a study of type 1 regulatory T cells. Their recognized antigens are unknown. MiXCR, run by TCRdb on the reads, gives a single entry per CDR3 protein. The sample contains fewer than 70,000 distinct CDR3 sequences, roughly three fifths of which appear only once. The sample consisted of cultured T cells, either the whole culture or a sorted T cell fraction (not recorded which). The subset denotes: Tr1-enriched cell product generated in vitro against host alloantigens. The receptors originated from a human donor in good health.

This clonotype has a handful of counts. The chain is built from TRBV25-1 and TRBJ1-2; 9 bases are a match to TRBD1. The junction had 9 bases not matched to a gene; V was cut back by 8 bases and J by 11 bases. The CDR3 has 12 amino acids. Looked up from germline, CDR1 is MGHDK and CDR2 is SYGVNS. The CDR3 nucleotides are TGTGCCAGCGGAAGGGGACAGGGAGGATACACCTTC. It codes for CASGRGQGGYTF.

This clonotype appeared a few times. DNA for the CDR3: TGCGCCAGCTGCGAGGGGGTCACCGGGGAGCTGTTTTTT. Translated: CASCEGVTGELFF. This sequence joins TRBV5-1 and TRBJ2-2, with D maybe TRBD1 (6 bases). The CDR3 covers 13 residues. The germline V and J ends were trimmed by 7 bases and 4 bases, with 11 bases remaining between them. CDR1 SGHRS and CDR2 YFSETQ come from the germline V gene.

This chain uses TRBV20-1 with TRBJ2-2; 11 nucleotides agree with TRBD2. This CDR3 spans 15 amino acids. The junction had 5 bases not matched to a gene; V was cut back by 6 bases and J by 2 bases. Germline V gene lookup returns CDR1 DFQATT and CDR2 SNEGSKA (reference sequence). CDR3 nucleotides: TGCAGTGCGTCAAGACTAGCGGGAAACACCGGGGAGCTGTTTTTT. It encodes CSASRLAGNTGELFF.

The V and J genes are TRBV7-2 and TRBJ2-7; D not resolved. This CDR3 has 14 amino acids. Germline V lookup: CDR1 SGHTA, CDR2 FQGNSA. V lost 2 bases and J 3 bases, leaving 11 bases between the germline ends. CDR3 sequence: CASSLNPASYEQYF. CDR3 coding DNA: TGTGCCAGCAGCTTAAATCCGGCTAGCTACGAGCAGTACTTC.

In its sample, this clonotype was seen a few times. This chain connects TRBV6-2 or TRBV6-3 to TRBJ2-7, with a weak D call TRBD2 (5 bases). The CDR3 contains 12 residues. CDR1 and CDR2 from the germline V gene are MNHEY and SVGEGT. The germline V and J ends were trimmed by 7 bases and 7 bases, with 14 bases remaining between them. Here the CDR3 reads CASTRASGEQYF. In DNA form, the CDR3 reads TGTGCCAGCACCCGAGCCTCGGGGGAGCAGTACTTC.

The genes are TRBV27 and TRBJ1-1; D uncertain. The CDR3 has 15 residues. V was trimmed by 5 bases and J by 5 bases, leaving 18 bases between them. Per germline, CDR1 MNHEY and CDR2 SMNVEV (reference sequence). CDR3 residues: CASSLHRNLGTEAFF. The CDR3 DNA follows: TGTGCCAGCAGTCTACACAGAAACCTTGGTACTGAAGCTTTCTTT.

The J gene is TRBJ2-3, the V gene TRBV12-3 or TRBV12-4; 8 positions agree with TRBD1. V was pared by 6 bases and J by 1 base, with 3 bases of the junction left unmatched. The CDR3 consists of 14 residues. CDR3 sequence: CASSPTGGTDTQYF. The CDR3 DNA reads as TGTGCCAGCAGCCCGACAGGGGGCACAGATACGCAGTATTTT.

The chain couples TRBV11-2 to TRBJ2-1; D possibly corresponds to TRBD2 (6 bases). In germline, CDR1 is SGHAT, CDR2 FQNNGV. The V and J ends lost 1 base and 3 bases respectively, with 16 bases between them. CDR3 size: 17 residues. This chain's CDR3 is CASSLGLSGSFYNEQFF. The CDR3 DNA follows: TGTGCCAGCAGCTTAGGGCTTAGCGGTTCCTTCTACAATGAGCAGTTCTTC.

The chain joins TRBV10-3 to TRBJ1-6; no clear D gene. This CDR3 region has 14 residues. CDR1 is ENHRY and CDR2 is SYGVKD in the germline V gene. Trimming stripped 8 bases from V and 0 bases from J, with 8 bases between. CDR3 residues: CAIGRSSYNSPLHF. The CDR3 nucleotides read TGTGCCATCGGGCGAAGCTCCTATAATTCACCCCTCCACTTT.

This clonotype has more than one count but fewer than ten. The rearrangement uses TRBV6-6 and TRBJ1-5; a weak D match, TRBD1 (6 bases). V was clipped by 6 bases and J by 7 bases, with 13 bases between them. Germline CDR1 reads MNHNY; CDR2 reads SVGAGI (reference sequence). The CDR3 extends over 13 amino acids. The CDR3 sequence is CASRQGFGQPQHF. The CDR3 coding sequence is TGTGCCAGCAGGCAGGGGTTCGGCCAGCCCCAGCATTTT.

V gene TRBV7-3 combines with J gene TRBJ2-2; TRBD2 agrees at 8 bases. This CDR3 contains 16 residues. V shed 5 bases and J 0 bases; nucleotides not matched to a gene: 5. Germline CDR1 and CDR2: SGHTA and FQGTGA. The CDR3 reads CASSPSAGANTGELFF. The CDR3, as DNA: TGTGCCAGCAGCCCATCAGCGGGAGCGAACACCGGGGAGCTGTTTTTT.

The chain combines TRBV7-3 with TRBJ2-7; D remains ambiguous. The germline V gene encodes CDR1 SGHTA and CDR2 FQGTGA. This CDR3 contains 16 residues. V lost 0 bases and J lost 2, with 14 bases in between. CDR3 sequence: CASSLTGLGSPYEQYF. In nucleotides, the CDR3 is TGTGCCAGCAGCTTAACGGGGTTGGGCAGCCCCTACGAGCAGTACTTC. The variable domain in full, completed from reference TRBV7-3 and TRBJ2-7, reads GAGVSQTPSNKVTEKGKYVELRCDPISGHTALYWYRQSLGQGPEFLIYFQGTGAADDSGLPNDRFFAVRPEGSVSTLKIQRTERGDSAVYLCASSLTGLGSPYEQYFGPGTRLTVT.

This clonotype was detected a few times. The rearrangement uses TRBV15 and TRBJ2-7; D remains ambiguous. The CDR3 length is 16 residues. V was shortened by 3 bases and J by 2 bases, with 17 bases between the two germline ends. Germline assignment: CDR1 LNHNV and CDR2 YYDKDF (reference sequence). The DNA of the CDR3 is TGTGCCACCAGCAGGGAACCCGGGCGGCTGACCTACGAGCAGTACTTC. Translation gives CATSREPGRLTYEQYF.

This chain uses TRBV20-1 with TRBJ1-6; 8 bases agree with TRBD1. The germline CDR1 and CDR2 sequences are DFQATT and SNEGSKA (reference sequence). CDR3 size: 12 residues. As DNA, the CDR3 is TGCAGCGCAGGGGGCGATAATTCACCCCTCCACTTT. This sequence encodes CSAGGDNSPLHF.

The CDR3 sequence is CSARVYQTGGQFF. CDR3 DNA sequence: TGCAGTGCTAGAGTGTATCAGACAGGGGGGCAGTTCTTC. This chain uses TRBV20-1 with TRBJ2-1; TRBD1 matches at 9 bases. Germline CDR1 reads DFQATT; CDR2 reads SNEGSKA (reference sequence). This CDR3 has 13 residues. After removal of 1 base from V and 12 bases from J, the junction contained 7 bases not matched to a gene.

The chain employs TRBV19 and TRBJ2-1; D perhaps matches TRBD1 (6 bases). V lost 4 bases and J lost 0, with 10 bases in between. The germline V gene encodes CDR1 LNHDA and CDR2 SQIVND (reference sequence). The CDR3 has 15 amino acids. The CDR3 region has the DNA TGTGCCAGTAGTACCGGACAGAACTCCTACAATGAGCAGTTCTTC. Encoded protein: CASSTGQNSYNEQFF.

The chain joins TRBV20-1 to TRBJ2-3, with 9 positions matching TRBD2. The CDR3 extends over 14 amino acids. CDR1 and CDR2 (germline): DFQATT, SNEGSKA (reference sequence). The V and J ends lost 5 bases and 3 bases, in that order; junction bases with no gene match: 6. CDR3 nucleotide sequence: TGCAGTGCTCTCGGGACTAGCCAAACAGATACGCAGTATTTT. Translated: CSALGTSQTDTQYF.